This TCR beta chain was found in a study of graft-versus-host responses after intestinal transplantation. Study in general: Each of the recipients got a multivisceral, liver-intestinal, or isolated intestinal transplant. Every recipient underwent anti-thymocyte globulin induction, then tacrolimus and steroids for roughly three years.

Whole-study results and caveats: Some patients had graft-donor T cell macrochimerism, and their allografts showed high graft-versus-host to host-versus-graft clonal ratios.

A remark on this clone: Its antigen is still unknown.

Using immunoSEQ multiplex PCR, the repertoire was profiled, and TCRdb retains in-frame clones only, with some absent. This repertoire shows some 39,000 clones, around nine tenths found once; its top ten account for roughly 6.6%. The CDR3 has 13 residues. With 9 bases removed from V and 6 bases from J, the gap between germline ends came to 12 bases. Germline V gene lookup returns CDR1 LNHDA and CDR2 SQIVND (reference sequence). The rearrangement uses TRBV19 and TRBJ1-6, with D maybe TRBD1 (5 bases). The source is a human patient who received an intestinal transplant, so some T cells may come from the graft donor. The sequenced sample was PBMCs, obtained approximately 270 days after transplant. DNA of the CDR3: TGTGCCAGCCAAACGGGGGGTAATTCACCCCTCCACTTT. Amino acid sequence: CASQTGGNSPLHF.